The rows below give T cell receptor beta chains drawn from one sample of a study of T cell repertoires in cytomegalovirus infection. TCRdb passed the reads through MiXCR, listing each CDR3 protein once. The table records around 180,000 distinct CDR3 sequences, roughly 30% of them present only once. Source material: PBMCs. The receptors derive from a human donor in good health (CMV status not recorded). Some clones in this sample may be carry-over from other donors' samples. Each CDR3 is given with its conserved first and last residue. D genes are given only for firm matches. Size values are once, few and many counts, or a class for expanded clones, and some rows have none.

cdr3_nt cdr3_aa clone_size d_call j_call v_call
TGTGCCAGCAGCTTAGCGGGGGTAGCGGGATACAATGAGCAGTTCTTC CASSLAGVAGYNEQFF NA TRBD2 TRBJ2-1 TRBV7-8
TGTGCCAGCAGTGAAGCGCTGGCAGCTAACTATGGCTACACCTTC CASSEALAANYGYTF once NA TRBJ1-2 TRBV6-1
TGTGCCAGCAGTGAGAACTGGAGCTCTGGAAACACCATATATTTT CASSENWSSGNTIYF NA NA TRBJ1-3 TRBV6-1
TGTGCCAGTAGTTCGGACAGAACAACTGAAGCTTTCTTT CASSSDRTTEAFF NA NA TRBJ1-1 TRBV19
TGCGCCAGCAGTCAAAGGGAATCACCCCTCCACTTT CASSQRESPLHF NA NA TRBJ1-6 TRBV23-1
TGCGCCAGCCGGAACTACACCTTC CASRNYTF NA NA TRBJ1-2 TRBV23-1
TGTGCCAGCAGACCGCCAGCGGGAAACACCATATATTTT CASRPPAGNTIYF NA NA TRBJ1-3 TRBV12-3/TRBV12-4
TGTGCCAGCAGCTGGGGGGCCTCTATGAACACTGAAGCTTTCTTT CASSWGASMNTEAFF many NA TRBJ1-1 TRBV7-9
TGTGCCACCACAAACGGGGGCTATACCTACAATGAGCAGTTCTTC CATTNGGYTYNEQFF NA NA TRBJ2-1 TRBV10-3
TGTGCCAGCGGTTCGCAAAAGGGGGGGGCAAGTGACTACGAGCAGTACTTC CASGSQKGGASDYEQYF NA NA TRBJ2-7 TRBV27
TGTGCCAGCACGGGGACAGGAGAAGCTTTCTTT CASTGTGEAFF NA TRBD1 TRBJ1-1 TRBV25-1
TGTGCCAGCAGCTCGGCCGGGACAGGGGTTCATGTGCAGTTCTTC CASSSAGTGVHVQFF NA TRBD1 TRBJ2-1 TRBV7-2
TGTGCCAGCAGTTACTTGCGGCCAGGGGTGCCCTACAATGAGCAGTTCTTC CASSYLRPGVPYNEQFF few NA TRBJ2-1 TRBV6-2/TRBV6-3
TGTGCCAGCAGCCGCATCAGCACAGATACGCAGTATTTT CASSRISTDTQYF many NA TRBJ2-3 TRBV7-2
TGTGCCAGCAGTGAGAGCTCCCGGAACACCATGTATTTT CASSESSRNTMYF NA NA TRBJ1-3 TRBV2
TGTGCTAGTGTCCTAGGACAGTCCCATGGCTACACCTTC CASVLGQSHGYTF NA NA TRBJ1-2 TRBV12-5
TGTGCCAGCAGCTCAAACAGGATAGATAAAGATACGCAGTATTTT CASSSNRIDKDTQYF NA NA TRBJ2-3 TRBV7-9
TGTGCCAGTAAGTTAACCCCCGGGGCCAGCAATGAGCAGTTCTTC CASKLTPGASNEQFF many NA TRBJ2-1 TRBV19
TGTGCCAGCGGCCTCAGGACAGCTTTCTACGAGCAGTACTTC CASGLRTAFYEQYF few NA TRBJ2-7 TRBV6-2/TRBV6-3
TGTGCCAGCAGTGAAGGGGGGAACTACAATGAGCAGTTCTTC CASSEGGNYNEQFF NA NA TRBJ2-1 TRBV6-1
TGTGCCAGCAGTTACTCGATAGAAACGCTGAACACTGAAGCTTTCTTT CASSYSIETLNTEAFF NA NA TRBJ1-1 TRBV6-2/TRBV6-3
TGCGCCAGCAGCCGTGACAGGGAGGATGGCTACACCTTC CASSRDREDGYTF many TRBD1 TRBJ1-2 TRBV5-1
TGTGCCAGCAGCCGACAGGGCATCAGTGAAGCTTTCTTT CASSRQGISEAFF few TRBD1 TRBJ1-1 TRBV7-9
TGTGCCATCAGTGAGGACAGCAACACTGAAGCTTTCTTT CAISEDSNTEAFF few NA TRBJ1-1 TRBV10-3
TGTGCCAGCAGCTTGGGACCTAGCGGGGGGGACCAAGAGACCCAGTACTTC CASSLGPSGGDQETQYF NA TRBD2 TRBJ2-5 TRBV5-4
TGCGCCAGCAGCTTTTACGATAGGGGACAGGGACTTGACAACACTGAAGCTTTCTTT CASSFYDRGQGLDNTEAFF few TRBD1 TRBJ1-1 TRBV5-1